These 26 T cell receptor beta chains were sequenced from one sample in a study of human T cells and chemical hapten exposure. The time point: patch test 1, 2 weeks after DPC sensitization. Treatment of the sample: therapeutic diphenylcyclopropenone sensitization with weekly scalp DPC. Total RNA was extracted from unfractionated whole blood. Using its own MiXCR run on the RACE reads, TCRdb lists one record per CDR3 protein. The sample contains approximately 52,000 distinct CDR3 sequences, roughly 11% of which appear only once. Here the sequenced sample was whole blood, taken in connection with sensitization to the hapten diphenylcyclopropenone (DPC). The origin of the receptors is a woman in her thirties or forties with alopecia areata. Some clones in this sample may be carry-over from other donors' samples.

This clonotype was recorded at least ten times. The chain combines TRBV5-1 with TRBJ1-1; D not certain. Germline V gives CDR1 SGHRS, CDR2 YFSETQ. The CDR3 extends over 16 amino acids. V lost 0 bases, J lost 1 base, and 13 bases lay in between. DNA for the CDR3: TGCGCCAGCAGCTTGGAAGGCCGAGCCCCGAACACTGAAGCTTTCTTT. Its translation: CASSLEGRAPNTEAFF. Based on the CDR3 plus reference TRBV5-1 and TRBJ1-1, the full variable domain is KAGVTQTPRYLIKTRGQQVTLSCSPISGHRSVSWYQQTPGQGLQFLFEYFSETQRNKGNFPGRFSGRQFSNSRSEMNVSTLELGDSALYLCASSLEGRAPNTEAFFGQGTRLTVV.

The chain carries TRBV7-8 and TRBJ2-1, with 10 bases lining up with TRBD1. J was trimmed by 7 bases and V by 1 base; bases with no gene match: 7. CDR3 size: 16 residues. Germline lookup yields CDR1 SGHVS and CDR2 FQNEAQ. CDR3 sequence: CASSLGAGTGVNEQFF. CDR3 nucleotide sequence: TGTGCCAGCAGCTTAGGCGCCGGGACAGGGGTGAATGAGCAGTTCTTC.

This chain uses TRBV20-1 with TRBJ2-3, with TRBD2 identical over 9 bases. The CDR3 loop spans 13 amino acids. From germline, CDR1 is DFQATT and CDR2 SNEGSKA (reference sequence). The V segment lost 6 bases and the J segment 3 bases; nucleotides outside the gene matches: 4. This CDR3 reads CSATLAGTDTQYF. CDR3 bases: TGCAGTGCGACCCTAGCGGGAACAGATACGCAGTATTTT.

This clonotype was seen at least ten times. CDR3 protein: CASSQDQGTANTEAFF. Here the CDR3 DNA reads TGTGCCAGCAGCCAAGATCAGGGGACAGCGAACACTGAAGCTTTCTTT. The V call is TRBV14, the J call TRBJ1-1; 7 nucleotides match TRBD1. V lost 0 bases and J lost 1; bases outside the gene matches: 5. Germline CDR1 is SGHDN and CDR2 is FVKESK. This CDR3 is built from 16 residues. The full variable domain, its missing parts supplied by reference TRBV14 and TRBJ1-1, is EAGVTQFPSHSVIEKGQTVTLRCDPISGHDNLYWYRRVMGKEIKFLLHFVKESKQDESGMPNNRFLAERTGGTYSTLKVQPAELEDSGVYFCASSQDQGTANTEAFFGQGTRLTVV.

This clonotype was observed a few times. The V call is TRBV29-1, the J call TRBJ2-1; D is unresolved. Germline-derived CDR1 and CDR2 are SQVTM and ANQGSEA. The V gene lost 7 bases and the J gene lost 10 bases, with 14 bases spanning the gap. The CDR3 runs 11 residues. CDR3 DNA sequence: TGCAGCGGGGTCCATATGGACGAGCAGTTCTTC. It translates to CSGVHMDEQFF.

The V gene is TRBV6-2 or TRBV6-3, the J gene TRBJ1-1; no clear D. Germline loops: CDR1 MNHEY, CDR2 SVGEGT. This CDR3 comprises 15 residues. V lost 5 bases and J lost 0, with 13 bases in between. The CDR3 sequence is CASSTSNGMNTEAFF. The CDR3 bases are TGTGCCAGCAGTACCAGTAACGGTATGAACACTGAAGCTTTCTTT.

The chain combines TRBV29-1 with TRBJ2-2; D is perhaps TRBD1 (6 bases). Germline V gene lookup returns CDR1 SQVTM and CDR2 ANQGSEA. CDR3 size: 15 residues. With 5 bases removed from V and 0 bases from J, the gap between germline ends came to 13 bases. The DNA of the CDR3 is TGCAGCGTTAAGGGGGAGATATCGAACACCGGGGAGCTGTTTTTT. This sequence encodes CSVKGEISNTGELFF.

The chain links TRBV28 to TRBJ2-4; the D gene could be TRBD1 or TRBD2 (6 bases each). V was shortened by 6 bases and J by 2 bases, with 17 bases between the two germline ends. Looked up from germline, CDR1 is MDHEN and CDR2 is SYDVKM. This CDR3 region has 16 residues. CDR3 nucleotides: TGTGCCAGCAGGACAGGTACTAGCCGTACCAAAAACATTCAGTACTTC. It is translated as CASRTGTSRTKNIQYF.

J is TRBJ1-6 and V is TRBV5-1; the D is unclear. Germline assignment: CDR1 SGHRS and CDR2 YFSETQ. The CDR3 runs 15 residues. Trimming pared 4 bases from V and 8 bases from J, leaving 16 bases between. CDR3 DNA sequence: TGCGCCAGCAGCCCCGCAGCAACCGAGTATTCACCCCTCCACTTT. As protein: CASSPAATEYSPLHF. Based on the CDR3 plus reference TRBV5-1 and TRBJ1-6, the full variable domain is KAGVTQTPRYLIKTRGQQVTLSCSPISGHRSVSWYQQTPGQGLQFLFEYFSETQRNKGNFPGRFSGRQFSNSRSEMNVSTLELGDSALYLCASSPAATEYSPLHFGNGTRLTVT.

The table lists this clonotype with a few counts. This sequence joins TRBV11-3 and TRBJ2-1; D call uncertain. Germline V gene lookup returns CDR1 SGHNT and CDR2 YENEEA. The CDR3 spans 14 residues. V was clipped by 5 bases and J by 4 bases, with 12 bases between them. This CDR3 is CASSLEGNYNEQFF. The DNA of the CDR3 is TGTGCCAGCAGCCTCGAAGGAAATTACAATGAGCAGTTCTTC.

This clonotype was counted between two and nine times. The CDR3 region is CSARNVQETQYF. The CDR3 DNA is TGCAGTGCTAGAAATGTCCAAGAGACCCAGTACTTC. The V gene is TRBV20-1, the J gene TRBJ2-5; D is uncertain. Trimming removed 2 bases at V and 1 base at J, with 5 bases between. CDR1 DFQATT and CDR2 SNEGSKA come from the germline V gene (reference sequence). This CDR3 contains 12 residues.

This clonotype came up many times. V is TRBV30 and J is TRBJ2-2, with D possibly TRBD2 on 5 matching bases. The CDR3 totals 14 residues. With 2 bases removed from V and 6 bases from J, the gap between germline ends came to 13 bases. Germline CDR1 reads GTSNPN; CDR2 reads SVGIG (reference sequence). For the CDR3, the DNA is TGTGCCTGGAGTCCCCCAGGAGGTCCCGGGGAGCTGTTTTTT. Translated, it gives CAWSPPGGPGELFF.

This clonotype was recorded at least ten times. V and J are TRBV2 and TRBJ2-3; the match to TRBD2 covers 7 bases. J gave up 3 bases and V 8 bases, and 11 bases lay outside the gene matches. The CDR3 has 15 amino acids. CDR1 is SNHLY, CDR2 FYNNEI, per germline. DNA of the CDR3: TGTGCCAGCGCGGAGAGCGGGACCCAAACAGATACGCAGTATTTT. Amino acid sequence: CASAESGTQTDTQYF.

This clonotype was counted at least ten times. This chain uses TRBV2 with TRBJ2-3, with a possible D match to TRBD2 (5 bases). Germline CDR1 and CDR2: SNHLY and FYNNEI. V lost 5 bases and J lost 3, with 9 bases in between. The CDR3 sequence is 13 residues long. The CDR3 spells CASSPPGTDTQYF. The CDR3 DNA reads TGTGCCAGCAGTCCCCCGGGGACAGATACGCAGTATTTT.

The chain joins TRBV7-6 to TRBJ2-5; no clear D. This CDR3 contains 14 residues. V was shortened by 1 base and J by 10 bases, with 16 bases between the two germline ends. The germline V gene encodes CDR1 SGHVS and CDR2 FNYEAQ. The CDR3 coding sequence is TGTGCCAGCAGCTTAGGGCTCTCCTCCGGGCTCCAGTACTTC. Amino acids: CASSLGLSSGLQYF.

V and J are TRBV20-1 and TRBJ2-3; TRBD2 matches 10 bases. V gave up 0 bases and J gave up 1 base; unmatched junction bases: 4. CDR1 and CDR2 from the germline V gene are DFQATT and SNEGSKA (reference sequence). The CDR3 has 16 amino acids. CDR3 region: CSAREASGGGTDTQYF. The CDR3 DNA sequence: TGCAGTGCTAGAGAAGCCAGCGGGGGGGGCACAGATACGCAGTATTTT.

The V gene is TRBV30, the J gene TRBJ2-5, with D uncertain. This CDR3 region has 13 residues. Germline V gene sequence: CDR1 GTSNPN, CDR2 SVGIG (reference sequence). Trimming removed 0 bases at V and 4 bases at J, with 9 bases between. The CDR3 is CAWSVRLVETQYF. The CDR3 nucleotides read TGTGCCTGGAGTGTACGGTTGGTAGAGACCCAGTACTTC.

The V and J genes are TRBV4-3 and TRBJ2-7; the D call may be TRBD1 or TRBD2 (5 bases each). Deletions cut 6 bases from V and 3 bases from J, with 27 bases between. Germline CDR1 is LGHNA and CDR2 is YSLEER. The CDR3 consists of 18 residues. For the CDR3, the DNA is TGCGCCAGCAGGGTCGACGGGGCAGGAGGACACTCCAACTACGAGCAGTACGTC. This sequence encodes CASRVDGAGGHSNYEQYV.

This clonotype was observed at least ten times. The V and J genes are TRBV7-6 and TRBJ2-7; either TRBD1 or TRBD2 may supply D (5 bases each). The CDR3 is made up of 13 amino acids. V lost 5 bases and J 4 bases, leaving 12 bases between the germline ends. Germline values: CDR1 SGHVS, CDR2 FNYEAQ. Here the CDR3 DNA reads TGTGCCAGCAGCCCCGTGGGACCTTACGAGCAGTACTTC. It translates to CASSPVGPYEQYF.

The table lists this clonotype with a few counts. DNA of the CDR3: TGCAGCGTTGAAGAGACCCAGTACTTC. Translated, it gives CSVEETQYF. The chain carries TRBV29-1 and TRBJ2-5; D is ambiguous. Germline V gene data show CDR1 as SQVTM and CDR2 as ANQGSEA. The CDR3 contains 9 residues. Deletions cut 0 bases from V and 7 bases from J, with 0 bases between.

Ten or more counts support this clonotype. This chain links TRBV10-3 with TRBJ2-3; the D is unclear. Germline lookup yields CDR1 ENHRY and CDR2 SYGVKD. The CDR3 contains 14 residues. Trimming shortened V by 4 bases and J by 0 bases, and 8 bases separated the two germline ends. CDR3 amino acids: CAISGTKSTDTQYF. CDR3 coding DNA: TGTGCCATCAGTGGTACTAAAAGCACAGATACGCAGTATTTT.

The chain uses TRBV10-3 and TRBJ2-2; no definite D call. The germline V gene has CDR1 ENHRY and CDR2 SYGVKD. V gave up 7 bases and J gave up 3 bases, with 9 bases separating them. CDR3 length: 13 amino acids. For the CDR3, the DNA is TGTGCCATCATTTCACAGCACACCGGGGAGCTGTTTTTT. It encodes CAIISQHTGELFF.

This clonotype was counted at least ten times. The DNA of the CDR3 is TGCAGTGTGCAGGGGCGAGGCACTGAAGCTTTCTTT. Encoded protein: CSVQGRGTEAFF. V gene TRBV20-1 combines with J gene TRBJ1-1; TRBD1 might be the D (6 bases). Germline V CDR1 and CDR2: DFQATT, SNEGSKA (reference sequence). This CDR3 spans 12 amino acids. Trimming removed 7 bases at V and 4 bases at J, with 13 bases between.

Many counts were recorded for this clonotype. The chain has TRBV12-3 or TRBV12-4 and TRBJ1-4; TRBD1 agrees at 10 bases. CDR3 length: 15 amino acids. The V gene end was trimmed by 4 bases and the J gene end by 8 bases; junction bases not matched to a gene: 7. CDR3 protein: CASSSRDRGYEKLFF. CDR3 bases: TGTGCCAGCAGTTCCCGGGACAGGGGATACGAAAAACTGTTTTTT.

This clonotype occurred many times. The CDR3 DNA reads TGCGCCAGCAGCTTGGATTCGGGGCCCTATGGCTACACCTTC. Amino acids: CASSLDSGPYGYTF. This chain joins TRBV5-1 and TRBJ1-2, with D perhaps TRBD1 (5 bases). Trimming shortened V by 0 bases and J by 4 bases, and 10 bases separated the two germline ends. Germline V lookup: CDR1 SGHRS, CDR2 YFSETQ. The CDR3 runs to 14 residues.

This clonotype was seen more than once but under ten times. V and J are TRBV5-1 and TRBJ2-5, with 8 nucleotides matching TRBD2. V shed 4 bases, J shed 4 bases, and the junction held 9 bases outside the gene matches. Germline CDR1 is SGHRS and CDR2 is YFSETQ. This CDR3 is built from 15 residues. Written as DNA, the CDR3 is TGCGCCAGCAGCGCCCGTAGCGGGAAGGGAGAGACCCAGTACTTC. Amino acid sequence: CASSARSGKGETQYF.